This TCR beta chain was recorded in a study of T cells in Graves' hyperthyroidism and ophthalmopathy. TCR beta CDR3 region amplification was performed from RNA transcripts. RT-PCR in the first round (using the HTBI primer set) targeted the TCR CDR3. TCRdb reanalysed the multiplex PCR reads using MiXCR and keeps one entry per CDR3 protein. The sample has under 800,000 distinct CDR3 sequences; approximately 15% are singletons. This clonotype was counted only a few times. Germline V CDR1 and CDR2: MDHEN, SYDVKM. V shed 4 bases and J 2 bases; nucleotides not matched to a gene: 11. This CDR3 spans 17 amino acids.

The chain combines TRBV28 with TRBJ2-1; 7 bases map to TRBD1. The source material was blood. The sequence derives from a woman younger than 35 with Graves' hyperthyroidism. The CDR3 DNA sequence: TGTGCCAGCAGTTCAGACAGGGTTCAGGGAGCCTACAATGAGCAGTTCTTC. Protein product: CASSSDRVQGAYNEQFF.